The clone carrying this TCR beta chain was seen just once. Trimming at V came to 0 bases and at J to 6 bases, leaving 3 bases not matched to a gene. Germline V gene sequence: CDR1 SGHDT, CDR2 YYEEEE. The CDR3 consists of 15 residues. This sample is part of a study of blood T cell repertoires in COVID-19. Looking at the study overall: Samples representing acute and convalescent COVID-19 were sourced from the United States, Italy and Spain.

Generated by immunoSEQ multiplex PCR, the TCRdb table keeps only in-frame clones and is missing some. The data contain about 150,000 clones, around 82% of them seen just once; the ten biggest clones take up 4.2%. The specimen was peripheral blood. The receptor was derived from a man between 60 and 75 years old with acute or convalescent COVID-19. The chain carries TRBV5-6 and TRBJ2-2; the match to TRBD2 covers 9 bases. The CDR3 DNA reads TGTGCCAGCAGCTTGGTTAGCGGGAGTCCCGGGGAGCTGTTTTTT. The encoded protein is CASSLVSGSPGELFF. The complete variable domain, with remaining parts taken from reference TRBV5-6 and TRBJ2-2, reads DAGVTQSPTHLIKTRGQQVTLRCSPKSGHDTVSWYQQALGQGPQFIFQYYEEEERQRGNFPDRFSGHQFPNYSSELNVNALLLGDSALYLCASSLVSGSPGELFFGEGSRLTVL.